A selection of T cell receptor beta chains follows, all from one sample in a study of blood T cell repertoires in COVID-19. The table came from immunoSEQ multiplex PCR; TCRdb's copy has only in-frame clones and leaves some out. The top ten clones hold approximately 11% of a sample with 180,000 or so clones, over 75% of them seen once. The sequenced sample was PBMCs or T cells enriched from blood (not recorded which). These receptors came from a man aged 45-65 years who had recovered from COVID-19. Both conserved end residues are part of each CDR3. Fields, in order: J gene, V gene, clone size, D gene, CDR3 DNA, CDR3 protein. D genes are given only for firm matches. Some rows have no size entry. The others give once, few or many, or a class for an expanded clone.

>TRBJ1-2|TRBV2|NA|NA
TGTGCCAGCAGTGAACTGATCGGGTTGGGCTATGGCTACACCTTC
CASSELIGLGYGYTF
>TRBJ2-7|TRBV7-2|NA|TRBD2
TGTGCCAGCAGGAGCGGACTAGCGGGCAACGAGCAGTACTTC
CASRSGLAGNEQYF
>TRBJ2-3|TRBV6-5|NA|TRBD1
TGTGCCAGCAGTTTCTCTTGGACAGGGGGCACAGATACGCAGTATTTT
CASSFSWTGGTDTQYF
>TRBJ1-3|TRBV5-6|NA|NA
TGTGCCAGCAGCCGCAAGACCCGACTTAGTGGAAACACCATATATTTT
CASSRKTRLSGNTIYF
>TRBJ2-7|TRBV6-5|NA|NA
TGTGCCAGCAGTTACTCCAGGGGCCCCTACGAGCAGTACTTC
CASSYSRGPYEQYF
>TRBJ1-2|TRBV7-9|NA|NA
TGTGCCAGCAGCCCAGAGACAGAGAACTATGGCTACACCTTC
CASSPETENYGYTF
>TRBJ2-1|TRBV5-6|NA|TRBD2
TGTGCCAGCGGCAGTAGGCGGGAGGGGGCCTACAATGAGCAGTTCTTC
CASGSRREGAYNEQFF
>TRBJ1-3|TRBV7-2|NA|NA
TGTGCCAGCAGCCGTGTCACAGGGCGCTCTGGAAACACCATATATTTT
CASSRVTGRSGNTIYF
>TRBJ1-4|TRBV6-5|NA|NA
TGTGCCACGCACGGAGGGTATGAAAAACTGTTTTTT
CATHGGYEKLFF
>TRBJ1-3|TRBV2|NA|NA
TGTGCCAGCAGTGGAGGCGGCTCTGGAAACACCATATATTTT
CASSGGGSGNTIYF
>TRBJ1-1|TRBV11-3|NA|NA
TGTGCCAGCAGCCGAGACAGAATGAACACTGAAGCTTTCTTT
CASSRDRMNTEAFF
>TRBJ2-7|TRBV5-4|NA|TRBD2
TGTGCCAGCAGCCTTGGATCGACTAGCGGTTACTACGAGCAGTACTTC
CASSLGSTSGYYEQYF
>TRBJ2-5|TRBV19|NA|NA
TGTGCCAGTAGTATGGCGCGGAGTCCCCAGTACTTC
CASSMARSPQYF
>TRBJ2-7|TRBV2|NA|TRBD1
TGTGCCAGCAGTTCAGACAGGGGGTTACCCTACGAGCAGTACTTC
CASSSDRGLPYEQYF
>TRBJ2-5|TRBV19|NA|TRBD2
TGTGCCAGTAGTATAGTTAGGCTAGCGGGCTTGGGAGAGACCCAGTACTTC
CASSIVRLAGLGETQYF
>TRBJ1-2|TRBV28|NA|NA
TGTGCCAGCAGTGCCGCACAGTATAACTATGGCTACACCTTC
CASSAAQYNYGYTF
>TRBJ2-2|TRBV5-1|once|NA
TGCGCCAGCAGCTTGGAACAGAACACCGGGGAGCTGTTTTTT
CASSLEQNTGELFF
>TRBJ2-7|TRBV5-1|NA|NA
TGCGCCAGCAGCTTGGACAACAGTCATGGCTACGAGCAGTACTTC
CASSLDNSHGYEQYF
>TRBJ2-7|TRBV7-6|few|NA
TGTGCCAGCAGCTTAGCGGAGACAGGCGAGCAGTACTTC
CASSLAETGEQYF
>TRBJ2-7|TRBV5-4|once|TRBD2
TGTGCCAGCAGCTCAAGAGCGGGAGACGGGTCCTACGAGCAGTACTTC
CASSSRAGDGSYEQYF
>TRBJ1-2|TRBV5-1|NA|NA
TGCGCCAGCAGCTTTTCAGGGGCCCTCGCCTATGGCTACACCTTC
CASSFSGALAYGYTF
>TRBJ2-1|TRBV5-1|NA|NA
TGCGCCAGCAGCTTGGTCCCAGGGGTACGCAATGAGCAGTTCTTC
CASSLVPGVRNEQFF
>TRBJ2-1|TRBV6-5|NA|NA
TGTGCCAGCAGCGACCGGGACATTGATGAGCAGTTCTTC
CASSDRDIDEQFF
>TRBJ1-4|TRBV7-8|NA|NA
TGTGCCAGCAGCGGGGCGGACGTACAAAATGAAAAACTGTTTTTT
CASSGADVQNEKLFF
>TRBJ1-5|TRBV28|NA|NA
TGTGCCAGCAGTTTGGGAGGGATCGTTCAGCCCCAGCATTTT
CASSLGGIVQPQHF
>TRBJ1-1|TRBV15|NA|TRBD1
TGTGCCACCAGCAGGACAGGGGGCTATTACGGTGAAGCTTTCTTT
CATSRTGGYYGEAFF
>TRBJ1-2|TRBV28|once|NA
TGTGCCAGCAGCCAGATTTTATATGGCTACACCTTC
CASSQILYGYTF
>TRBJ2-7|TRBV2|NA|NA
TGTGCCAGCCTCAGCCCAGGGCGGCAGTACTTC
CASLSPGRQYF
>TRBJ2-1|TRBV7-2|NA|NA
TGTGCCAGCAGCAGTAGGCGTCAGGGCAACAATGAGCAGTTCTTC
CASSSRRQGNNEQFF
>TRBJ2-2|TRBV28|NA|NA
TGTGCCAGCAGTTTACCGTACACCGGGGAGCTGTTTTTT
CASSLPYTGELFF
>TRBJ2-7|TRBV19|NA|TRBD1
TGTGCCAGTAGTATGACCGACAGGGCCTACGAGCAGTACTTC
CASSMTDRAYEQYF
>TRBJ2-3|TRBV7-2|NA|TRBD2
TGTGCCAGCAGCACGCGACTAGCGGGAGGGAAAGATACGCAGTATTTT
CASSTRLAGGKDTQYF
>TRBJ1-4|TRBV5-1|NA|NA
TGCGCCAGCAGCTTGGGGGCATCGAATGAAAAACTGTTTTTT
CASSLGASNEKLFF
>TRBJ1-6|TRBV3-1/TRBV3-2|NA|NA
TGTGCCAGCAGCCAAGCTACAGGGTCTAATTCACCCCTCCACTTT
CASSQATGSNSPLHF
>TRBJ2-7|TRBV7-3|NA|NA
TGTGCCAGCAGCTTCCACGCGGCCCCCTACGAGCAGTACTTC
CASSFHAAPYEQYF
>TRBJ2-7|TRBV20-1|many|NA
TGCAGTGCTAGTGACTCCCTAACTCTCTACGAGCAGTACTTC
CSASDSLTLYEQYF
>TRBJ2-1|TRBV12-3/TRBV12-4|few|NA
TGTGCCAGCAGTTTATCTACGGGAGATGAGCAGTTCTTC
CASSLSTGDEQFF
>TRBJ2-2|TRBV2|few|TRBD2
TGTGCCAGCAGGCCGGGACTAGGATCCACCGGGGAGCTGTTTTTT
CASRPGLGSTGELFF
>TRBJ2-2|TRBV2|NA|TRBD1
TGTGCCATCCGACAGGGGGCAGGCGGGGAGCTGTTTTTT
CAIRQGAGGELFF
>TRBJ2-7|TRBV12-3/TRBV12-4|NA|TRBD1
TGTGCCAGCAGCGGGACAGGGCGGAACGAGCAGTACTTC
CASSGTGRNEQYF
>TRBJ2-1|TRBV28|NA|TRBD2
TGTGCCAGCATCGAAGCAGCGGGACCGGCCTACAATGAGCAGTTCTTC
CASIEAAGPAYNEQFF
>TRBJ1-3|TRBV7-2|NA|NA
TGTACCAGCAGCATAGGCGGGCGGACAGCTGGAAACACCATATATTTT
CTSSIGGRTAGNTIYF
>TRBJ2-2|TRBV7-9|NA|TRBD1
TGTGCCAGCAGCTCGGACAGGGGGCGAGCCGGGGAGCTGTTTTTT
CASSSDRGRAGELFF
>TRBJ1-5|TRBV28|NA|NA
TGTGCCAGCAGTTTCGCGGGGGGTGGAAGCAATCAGCCCCAGCATTTT
CASSFAGGGSNQPQHF
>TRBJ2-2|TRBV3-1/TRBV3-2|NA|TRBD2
TGTGCCAGCAGCCAAGGCGGGGGGCCCGGGGAGCTGTTTTTT
CASSQGGGPGELFF
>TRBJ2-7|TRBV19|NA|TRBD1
TGTGCCACCTCCTTAGGGACAGGGGTGAAGAAGTACTTC
CATSLGTGVKKYF
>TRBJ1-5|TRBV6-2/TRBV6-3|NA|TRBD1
TGTGCCAGCAGTTACAGCAGGGGGCTGGGACAGCCCCAGCATTTT
CASSYSRGLGQPQHF
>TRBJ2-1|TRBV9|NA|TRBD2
TGTGCCAGCAGCGTCCGGGAGGGGATTCGCAATGAGCAGTTCTTC
CASSVREGIRNEQFF
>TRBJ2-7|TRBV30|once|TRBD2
TGTGCCTTCAGCGGGGGTACGCTACCTTTAGAGCAGTACTTC
CAFSGGTLPLEQYF
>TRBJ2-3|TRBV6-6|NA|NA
TGTGCCAGCACCCCTAGCACAGATACGCAGTATTTT
CASTPSTDTQYF
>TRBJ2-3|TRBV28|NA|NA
TGTGCCAGCGGGGACACCTTCACAGATACGCAGTATTTT
CASGDTFTDTQYF
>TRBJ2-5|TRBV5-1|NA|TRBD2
TGCGCCAGCAGCTTGGCCCCACTAGCGGGGGGGACCCAGTACTTC
CASSLAPLAGGTQYF